The T cell receptor (beta chain) under discussion was sequenced for a study of blood T cell repertoires in COVID-19. Whole-study context: Italy, Spain and the United States were the sources of the convalescent and acute COVID-19 samples.

In germline, CDR1 is LGHNA, CDR2 YSLEER. CDR3 length: 13 amino acids. Unmatched junction bases numbered 1, after V lost 2 bases and J lost 6 bases. The data were produced by immunoSEQ multiplex PCR, yet TCRdb's version contains in-frame clones alone and is incomplete. The sample holds tens of thousands of clones; 84% are singletons and the top ten take roughly 4%. The chain couples TRBV4-3 to TRBJ2-1, with 7 bases lining up with TRBD2. Sequenced material: peripheral blood. This TCR was recovered from a man aged 50 or older with acute or convalescent COVID-19. CDR3 protein: CASSQTSVNEQFF. CDR3 DNA sequence: TGCGCCAGCAGCCAAACTAGCGTCAATGAGCAGTTCTTC.